This T cell receptor (beta chain) came from a study of vaccination and CD4 T cells after COVID-19. Study as a whole: Four females and six males made up the convalescents, with two Hispanic.

About this clonotype itself: As yet, its antigen is unknown.

With the Oncomine TCR Beta short-read assay, DNA from cultured CD4+ T cells was sequenced. TCRdb analysed the PCR reads with MiXCR anew, one entry per CDR3 protein. The sample consists of 9,000 to 15,000 distinct CDR3 sequences, approximately 63% of them appearing once. Study-level results: The median proportion of reactive clones detected only post-vaccination in convalescent patients was approximately 90%. Median SARS-CoV-2-reactive clonotype numbers went up from around 19 to 38, but not significantly.

Stated treatment: roughly 10-day PBMC culture with coronavirus spike peptide pools or control peptides (ViraFEST assay). ViraFEST grew antigen-specific T cells using peptide pools, then sequenced TCRs. CDR1 MNHEY and CDR2 SMNVEV come from the germline V gene (reference sequence). This CDR3 contains 15 residues. V was clipped by 6 bases and J by 3 bases; unmatched bases: 5. The sample was CD4+ T cells from blood, cultured in vitro. This sequence joins TRBV27 and TRBJ2-5, with 12 positions matching TRBD2. The receptor comes from a human donor who had recovered from COVID-19. This CDR3 is CASRLAGGPEETQYF. The CDR3 DNA reads TGTGCCAGCAGGCTAGCGGGAGGGCCAGAAGAGACCCAGTACTTC.